This TCR beta chain was identified in a study of regulatory T cells in long-lasting Graves disease. Across the study: For a period under 3 months, newly diagnosed Graves' patients had taken antithyroid drugs.

In this sample, this clonotype turned up a few times. Described time point: newly diagnosed GD, antithyroid drugs for less than 3 months. From RNA extracted from PBMCs, the TCR library was made. HTBI primers from iRepertoire and Arm-PCR of CDR3 regions yielded the TCR beta libraries. TCRdb re-derived calls from the multiplex PCR reads in MiXCR, one entry per CDR3 protein. In the table there are around 250,000 distinct CDR3 sequences, 15% to 20% of which are singletons. This CDR3 is 15 amino acids long. This sample was shared with a second study, whose subject was T cells in Graves' hyperthyroidism and ophthalmopathy.

This specimen consisted of peripheral blood mononuclear cells (PBMCs), obtained at new diagnosis, from a patient treated with antithyroid drugs. V is TRBV12-3 or TRBV12-4 and J is TRBJ2-3; TRBD1 aligns across 8 bases. The J call is in doubt because the DNA end fits TRBJ2-1 better. The TCR was taken from a woman younger than 45 with Graves disease. As DNA, the CDR3 is TGTGCCAGCATCCTCAGGGGGCTCGGGGGCAATGAGCAGTTCTTC. This translates into CASILRGLGGNEQFF.